This TCR beta chain emerged from a study of Graves' ophthalmopathy and Graves' hyperthyroidism. General observations from the study: The model forecast ophthalmopathy progression, reaching around 70% sensitivity and about 75% specificity.

Details on this clonotype: As yet, its antigen is unknown.

RNA served as the template for amplifying TCR beta CDR3 regions. HTBI-primed first-round RT-PCR preceded second-round multiplex PCR. From the multiplex PCR reads, TCRdb called clonotypes with MiXCR, one entry per CDR3 protein. The sample carries roughly 160,000 distinct CDR3 sequences, 39% recorded once. Germline lookup yields CDR1 SGDLS and CDR2 YYNGEE. CDR3 size: 14 residues. Trimming left V 4 bases short and J 2 bases short, with 12 bases between. Patients were excluded if they had other autoimmune diseases or uncontrolled infections, and likewise if pregnancy or lactation applied. It was on clinical symptoms, serum thyroxine, TRAb, thyroid ultrasound and orbital computed tomography that diagnosis relied. The PBMC fraction was derived from 10 ml of fresh peripheral blood.

The receptor was isolated from a man aged 30 to 45 with Graves' ophthalmopathy. The chain joins TRBV9 to TRBJ1-1; perhaps TRBD1 as D (6 bases). Source material: peripheral blood. This chain's CDR3 is CASSKLDRNTEAFF. CDR3 nucleotide sequence: TGTGCCAGCAGCAAACTGGACAGAAACACTGAAGCTTTCTTT. Supplemented by reference TRBV9 and TRBJ1-1, the full variable domain reads DSGVTQTPKHLITATGQRVTLRCSPRSGDLSVYWYQQSLDQGLQFLIQYYNGEERAKGNILERFSAQQFPDLHSELNLSSLELGDSALYFCASSKLDRNTEAFFGQGTRLTVV.